This TCR beta chain was captured in a study of blood T cell repertoires in COVID-19. Study at large: PBMCs, B-cell-depleted T cells, or T cells were the source of the cDNA or gDNA that made up the material.

TCRdb keeps only in-frame clones here, not all; method: immunoSEQ multiplex PCR. The sample lists roughly 180,000 clones; less than 95% were seen once. This CDR3 spans 15 amino acids. With 4 bases clipped from V and 3 bases from J, the junction kept 9 bases outside the gene matches. Germline V CDR1 and CDR2: SGHNT, YYREEE (reference sequence). It was during active infection that Seattle patients were enrolled and then longitudinally followed. This sequence was found in a young man with COVID-19, enrolled during active disease. The V call is TRBV5-4, the J call TRBJ2-5, with 7 nucleotides matching TRBD2. The sequencing sample was made of peripheral blood. The chain's CDR3 is CASSVSSGKKETQYF. CDR3 sequence (DNA): TGTGCCAGCAGCGTATCTAGCGGAAAAAAAGAGACCCAGTACTTC.